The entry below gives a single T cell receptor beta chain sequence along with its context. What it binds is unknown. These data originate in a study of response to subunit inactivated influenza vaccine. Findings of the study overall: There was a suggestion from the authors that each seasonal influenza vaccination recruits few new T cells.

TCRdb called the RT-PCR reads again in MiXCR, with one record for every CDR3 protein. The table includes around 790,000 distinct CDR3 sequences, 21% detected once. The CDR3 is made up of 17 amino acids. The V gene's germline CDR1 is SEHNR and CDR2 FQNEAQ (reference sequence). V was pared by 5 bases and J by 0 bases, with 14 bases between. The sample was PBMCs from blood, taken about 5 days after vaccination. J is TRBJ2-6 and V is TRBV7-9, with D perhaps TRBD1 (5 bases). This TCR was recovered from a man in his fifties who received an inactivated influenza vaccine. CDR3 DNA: TGTGCCAGCAGCCCCAGGGAAATTCACTCTGGGGCCAACGTCCTGACTTTC. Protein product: CASSPREIHSGANVLTF.